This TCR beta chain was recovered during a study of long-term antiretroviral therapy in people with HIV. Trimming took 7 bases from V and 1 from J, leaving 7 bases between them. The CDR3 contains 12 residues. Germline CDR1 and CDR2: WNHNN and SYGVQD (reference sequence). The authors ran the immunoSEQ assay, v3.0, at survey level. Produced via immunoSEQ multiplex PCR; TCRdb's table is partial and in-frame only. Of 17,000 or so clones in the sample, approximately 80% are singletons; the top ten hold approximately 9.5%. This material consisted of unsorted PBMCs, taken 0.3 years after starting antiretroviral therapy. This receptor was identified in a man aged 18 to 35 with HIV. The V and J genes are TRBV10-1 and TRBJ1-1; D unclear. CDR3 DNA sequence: TGCGCCAGCATTCGGGAGAACACTGAAGCTTTCTTT. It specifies CASIRENTEAFF.